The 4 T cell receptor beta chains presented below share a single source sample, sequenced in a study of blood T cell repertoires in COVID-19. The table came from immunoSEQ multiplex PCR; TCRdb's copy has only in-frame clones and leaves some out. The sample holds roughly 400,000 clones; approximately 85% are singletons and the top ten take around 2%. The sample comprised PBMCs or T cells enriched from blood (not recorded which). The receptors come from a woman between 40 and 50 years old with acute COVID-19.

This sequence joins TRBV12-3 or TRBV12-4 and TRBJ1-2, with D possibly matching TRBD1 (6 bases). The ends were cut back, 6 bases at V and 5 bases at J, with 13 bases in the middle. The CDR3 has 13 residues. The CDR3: CASRPRGWYGYTF. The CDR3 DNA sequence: TGTGCCAGCAGGCCCAGGGGTTGGTATGGCTACACCTTC.

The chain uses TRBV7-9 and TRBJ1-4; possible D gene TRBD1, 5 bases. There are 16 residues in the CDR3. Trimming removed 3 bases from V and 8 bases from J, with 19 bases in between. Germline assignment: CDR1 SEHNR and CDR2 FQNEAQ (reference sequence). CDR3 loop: CASSFERGTLGEKLFF. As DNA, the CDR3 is TGTGCCAGCAGCTTCGAGCGGGGGACGTTGGGAGAAAAACTGTTTTTT.

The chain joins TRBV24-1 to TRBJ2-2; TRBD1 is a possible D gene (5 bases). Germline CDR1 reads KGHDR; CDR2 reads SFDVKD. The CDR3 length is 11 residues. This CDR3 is CDQGDTGELFF. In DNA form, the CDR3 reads TGTGACCAGGGCGACACCGGGGAGCTGTTTTTT.

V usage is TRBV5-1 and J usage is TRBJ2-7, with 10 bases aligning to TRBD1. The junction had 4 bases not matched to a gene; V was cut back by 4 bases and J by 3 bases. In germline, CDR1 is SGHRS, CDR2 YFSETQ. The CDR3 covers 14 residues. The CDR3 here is CASSNRDRGYEQYF. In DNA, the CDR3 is TGCGCCAGCAGCAACCGGGACAGGGGCTACGAGCAGTACTTC.